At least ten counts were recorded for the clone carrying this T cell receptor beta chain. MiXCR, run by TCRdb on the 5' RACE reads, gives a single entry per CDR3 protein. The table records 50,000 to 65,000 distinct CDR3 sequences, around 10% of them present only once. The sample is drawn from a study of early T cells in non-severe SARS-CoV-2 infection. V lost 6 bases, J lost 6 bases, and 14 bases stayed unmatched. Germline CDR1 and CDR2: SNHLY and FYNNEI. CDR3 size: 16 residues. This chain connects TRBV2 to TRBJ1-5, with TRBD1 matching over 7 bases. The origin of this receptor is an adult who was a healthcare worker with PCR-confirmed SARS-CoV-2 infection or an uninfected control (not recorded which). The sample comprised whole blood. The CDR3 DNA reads TGTGCCAGCAGATCACAATTGGACAGGTCATCTCAGCCCCAGCATTTT. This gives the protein CASRSQLDRSSQPQHF. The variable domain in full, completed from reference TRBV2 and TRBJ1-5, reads EPEVTQTPSHQVTQMGQEVILRCVPISNHLYFYWYRQILGQKVEFLVSFYNNEISEKSEIFDDQFSVERPDGSNFTLKIRSTKLEDSAMYFCASRSQLDRSSQPQHFGDGTRLSIL.